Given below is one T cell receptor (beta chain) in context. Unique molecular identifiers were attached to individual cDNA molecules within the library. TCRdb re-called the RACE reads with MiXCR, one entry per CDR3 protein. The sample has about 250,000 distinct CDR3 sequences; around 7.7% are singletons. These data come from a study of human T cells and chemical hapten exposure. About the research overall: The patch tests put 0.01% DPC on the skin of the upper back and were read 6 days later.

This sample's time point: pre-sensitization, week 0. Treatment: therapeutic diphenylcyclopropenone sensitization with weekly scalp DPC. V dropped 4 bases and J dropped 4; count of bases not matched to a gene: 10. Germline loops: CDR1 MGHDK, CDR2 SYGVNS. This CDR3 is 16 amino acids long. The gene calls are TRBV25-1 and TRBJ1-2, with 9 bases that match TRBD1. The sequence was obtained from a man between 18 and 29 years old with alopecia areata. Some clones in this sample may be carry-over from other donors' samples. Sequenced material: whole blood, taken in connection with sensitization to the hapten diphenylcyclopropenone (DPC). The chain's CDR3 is CASSGIRGQGFYGYTF. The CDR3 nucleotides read TGTGCCAGCAGTGGTATACGGGGACAGGGTTTCTATGGCTACACCTTC.